The clone carrying this T cell receptor (beta chain) was seen a few times. The V end was cut by 0 bases, the J end by 11 bases, with 16 bases between. The CDR3 has 14 amino acids. Germline-derived CDR1 and CDR2 are LGHNA and YSLEER. The data stem from a study of shared T cell receptors in the human thymus. Assay used: immunoSEQ multiplex PCR; TCRdb lists only in-frame clones, some missing. The sample lists about 380,000 clones; roughly 94% were seen once. The sample consisted of thymocytes. The chain employs TRBV4-3 and TRBJ1-1; D ambiguous. The receptor comes from a human donor. The CDR3: CASSQDVWELRAFF. In nucleotides, the CDR3 is TGCGCCAGCAGCCAAGATGTGTGGGAGCTTCGGGCTTTCTTT.